This entry concerns a single T cell receptor (beta chain). What it binds is not known. This sample was included in a study of cytomegalovirus exposure and HLA in healthy donors. Study-wide points: TCR beta V- and J-gene trimming, according to a later analysis, was linked to a missense DCLRE1C variant.

It was with 60 Vbeta and 13 Jbeta primers that the PCR ran. The table came from immunoSEQ multiplex PCR; TCRdb's copy has only in-frame clones and leaves some out. The sample carries some 170,000 clones, roughly 85% recorded once. Germline V CDR1 and CDR2: LNHNV, YYDKDF (reference sequence). V was clipped by 2 bases and J by 2 bases, with 12 bases between them. The CDR3 is 16 amino acids. The chain couples TRBV15 to TRBJ2-2, with D possibly being TRBD1 (5 bases). The receptor comes from a man aged 35-49 years in good health and CMV-seronegative. Specimen: PBMCs. The CDR3 bases are TGTGCCACCAGCAGACTTAGACAGACTAACACCGGGGAGCTGTTTTTT. Translating gives CATSRLRQTNTGELFF.